This T cell receptor beta chain stems from a study of CD8 T cells in Susac syndrome. This CDR3 has 15 amino acids. V shed 2 bases and J 2 bases; nucleotides not matched to a gene: 4. The germline V gene has CDR1 LNHDA and CDR2 SQIVND (reference sequence). TEMRA cells were FACS-enriched, with CD8+ and CD4+ T cells isolated negatively. An input of about 0.5 to 1 ug of RNA was subjected to reverse transcription using random hexamers. TCRdb passed the immunoSEQ multiplex PCR reads through MiXCR, listing each CDR3 protein once. The sample holds around 110,000 distinct CDR3 sequences, roughly 94% seen once.

The chain combines TRBV19 with TRBJ2-7, with 9 bases aligning to TRBD1. Sequencing used CD8+ T cells from PBMCs. The sequence derives from a human donor with Susac syndrome. CDR3 DNA: TGTGCCAGTAGTATAATTGGGACAGGGACCTACGAGCAGTACTTC. Amino acids: CASSIIGTGTYEQYF.